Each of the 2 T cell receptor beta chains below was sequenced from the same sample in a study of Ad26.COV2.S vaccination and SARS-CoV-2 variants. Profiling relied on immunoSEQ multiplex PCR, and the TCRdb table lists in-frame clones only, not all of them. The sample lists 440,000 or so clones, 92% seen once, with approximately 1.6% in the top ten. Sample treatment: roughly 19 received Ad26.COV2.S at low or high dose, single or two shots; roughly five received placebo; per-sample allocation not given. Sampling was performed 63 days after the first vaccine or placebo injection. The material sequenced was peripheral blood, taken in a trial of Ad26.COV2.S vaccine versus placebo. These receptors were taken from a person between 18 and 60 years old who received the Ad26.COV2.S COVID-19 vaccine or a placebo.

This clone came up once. The CDR3 region has the DNA TGTGCCACCAGTAAACCCGGAACACTTCAAGAGACCCAGTACTTC. Translating it yields CATSKPGTLQETQYF. This chain links TRBV24-1 with TRBJ2-5; no clear D. Germline assignment: CDR1 KGHDR and CDR2 SFDVKD. The CDR3 is 15 amino acids. Trimming removed 6 bases at V and 2 bases at J, with 15 bases between.

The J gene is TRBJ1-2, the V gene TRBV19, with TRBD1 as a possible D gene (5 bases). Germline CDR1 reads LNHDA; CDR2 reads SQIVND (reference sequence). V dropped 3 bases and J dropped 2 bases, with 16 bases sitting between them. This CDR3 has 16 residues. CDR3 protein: CASSISRRTQNYGYTF. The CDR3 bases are TGTGCCAGTAGTATCAGCCGTAGGACACAAAACTATGGCTACACCTTC.